Presented here are 24 T cell receptor beta chains from one specimen sequenced in a study of CD8 T cells in ankylosing spondylitis. The study, taken as a whole, reports: Made up of 7 to 9 highly homologous variants, a TCR beta motif appeared characteristic of ankylosing spondylitis blood.

Their target antigens are unknown. In TCRdb, the 5' RACE reads were re-called with MiXCR into one record per CDR3 protein. Among about 500,000 distinct CDR3 sequences listed, over 4% were seen once. Input material: blood, either unsorted or a sorted T cell fraction (not recorded which). All receptors come from a male donor with ankylosing spondylitis.

This clonotype occurred many times. This rearrangement joins TRBV28 to TRBJ2-5, with D perhaps matching TRBD2 (6 bases). Germline CDR1 and CDR2: MDHEN and SYDVKM. V lost 6 bases, J lost 3 bases, and 17 bases lay in between. The CDR3 covers 15 residues. In DNA, the CDR3 is TGTGCCAGCAGATCCCCGGGGCAGCGGGAAGAGACCCAGTACTTC. Translated, it gives CASRSPGQREETQYF.

This clonotype showed up many times. This rearrangement joins TRBV7-3 to TRBJ2-1, with TRBD2 matching 10 bases. CDR3 length equals 13 residues. The J segment lost 10 bases and the V segment lost 3 bases, leaving 3 bases of the junction unmatched. The germline V gene encodes CDR1 SGHTA and CDR2 FQGTGA. CDR3 sequence: CASSLLAGVEQFF. The CDR3 DNA is TGTGCCAGCAGCTTGCTAGCGGGGGTAGAGCAGTTCTTC.

This clonotype has at least ten counts. The rearrangement joins TRBV2 to TRBJ2-3, with no clear D. Germline V CDR1 and CDR2: SNHLY, FYNNEI. This CDR3 contains 14 residues. Trimming stripped 3 bases from V and 2 bases from J, with 9 bases between. The CDR3, as DNA: TGTGCCAGCAGTGAGGTCGGTCACACAGATACGCAGTATTTT. Translating gives CASSEVGHTDTQYF. The complete variable domain, with remaining parts taken from reference TRBV2 and TRBJ2-3, reads EPEVTQTPSHQVTQMGQEVILRCVPISNHLYFYWYRQILGQKVEFLVSFYNNEISEKSEIFDDQFSVERPDGSNFTLKIRSTKLEDSAMYFCASSEVGHTDTQYFGPGTRLTVL.

The genes are TRBV11-2 and TRBJ2-7, with 13 bases matching TRBD2. CDR1 is SGHAT, CDR2 FQNNGV, per germline. CDR3 length: 16 residues. J lost 4 bases, V lost 5 bases, and 8 bases had no gene match. CDR3 region: CASSKRTSGSVYEQYF. The CDR3 bases are TGTGCCAGCAGCAAACGGACTAGCGGGAGTGTGTACGAGCAGTACTTC.

In this sample, this clonotype turned up many times. This chain's CDR3 is CASSAGQGWETQYF. CDR3 in DNA: TGTGCCAGCAGCGCGGGACAGGGTTGGGAGACCCAGTACTTC. V gene TRBV9 combines with J gene TRBJ2-5, with 9 bases fitting TRBD1. After removal of 3 bases from V and 5 bases from J, the junction contained 5 bases not matched to a gene. Germline V gene sequence: CDR1 SGDLS, CDR2 YYNGEE. CDR3 length: 14 residues.

The chain links TRBV2 to TRBJ2-7; 13 bases are a match to TRBD2. The junction had 4 bases not matched to a gene; V was cut back by 4 bases and J by 4 bases. From germline, CDR1 is SNHLY and CDR2 FYNNEI. CDR3 size: 15 residues. This chain's CDR3 is CASSATSGRAYEQYF. The CDR3 region has the DNA TGTGCCAGCAGTGCAACTAGCGGGAGGGCGTACGAGCAGTACTTC.

This clonotype was observed many times. The chain links TRBV20-1 to TRBJ2-4; D is uncertain. This CDR3 is 14 amino acids long. The ends were cut back, 6 bases at V and 0 bases at J, with 12 bases in the middle. CDR1 and CDR2 from the germline V gene are DFQATT and SNEGSKA (reference sequence). CDR3 in DNA: TGCAGTGCCCTCTCTGCATTAGCCAAAAACATTCAGTACTTC. Translated: CSALSALAKNIQYF.

Ten or more counts support this clonotype. The V call is TRBV12-3 or TRBV12-4, the J call TRBJ1-1; maybe TRBD1 (6 bases). The CDR3 extends over 14 amino acids. Trimming took 7 bases from V and 2 from J, leaving 14 bases between them. Written as DNA, the CDR3 is TGTGCCAGCACTTACTCACAGGGAAACACTGAAGCTTTCTTT. Translated: CASTYSQGNTEAFF.

This clonotype came up many times. The rearrangement uses TRBV6-1 and TRBJ2-4, with D maybe TRBD2 (6 bases). Trimming stripped 6 bases from V and 5 bases from J, with 17 bases between. The CDR3 length is 15 residues. Germline loops: CDR1 MNHNS, CDR2 SASEGT. As DNA, the CDR3 is TGTGCCAGCAGGGGGGGAGGAGCCGCACAAAACATTCAGTACTTC. Encoded protein: CASRGGGAAQNIQYF.

This clonotype was counted many times. The chain recombines TRBV4-3 with TRBJ1-6; D perhaps matches TRBD1 (5 bases). The V gene lost 1 base and the J gene lost 8 bases, with 15 bases spanning the gap. Germline CDR1 is LGHNA and CDR2 is YSLEER. This CDR3 is built from 16 residues. This CDR3 reads CASSQVVGEGDSPLHF. The DNA for the CDR3 is TGCGCCAGCAGCCAAGTGGTGGGGGAAGGGGATTCACCCCTCCACTTT.

Many counts were recorded for this clonotype. The V and J genes are TRBV4-3 and TRBJ2-2; D call uncertain. V dropped 0 bases and J dropped 3 bases, with 11 bases sitting between them. Germline V CDR1 and CDR2: LGHNA, YSLEER. The CDR3 loop spans 16 amino acids. CDR3 bases: TGCGCCAGCAGCCAAGAAAGTCTAAGGGACACCGGGGAGCTGTTTTTT. Translating it yields CASSQESLRDTGELFF.

Ten or more counts support this clonotype. The V call is TRBV29-1, the J call TRBJ1-2; D may be TRBD1 (5 bases). Germline assignment: CDR1 SQVTM and CDR2 ANQGSEA. The CDR3 covers 12 residues. Trimming removed 2 bases from V and 8 bases from J, with 12 bases in between. CDR3: CSVEFREGGYTF. In nucleotides, the CDR3 is TGCAGCGTTGAATTCAGGGAAGGGGGCTACACCTTC.

This clonotype was seen at least ten times. V and J are TRBV5-1 and TRBJ2-7; 9 bases agree with TRBD1. CDR1 is SGHRS, CDR2 YFSETQ, per germline. Losses at the gene ends were 4 bases for V and 4 bases for J; bases not matched to a gene: 12. The CDR3 sequence is 16 residues long. The CDR3 DNA reads as TGCGCCAGCAGCCTTGGACCTACCGGACAGGGGTACGAGCAGTACTTC. It encodes CASSLGPTGQGYEQYF. Complete variable domain (other parts from reference TRBV5-1 and TRBJ2-7): KAGVTQTPRYLIKTRGQQVTLSCSPISGHRSVSWYQQTPGQGLQFLFEYFSETQRNKGNFPGRFSGRQFSNSRSEMNVSTLELGDSALYLCASSLGPTGQGYEQYFGPGTRLTVT.

This chain links TRBV12-3 or TRBV12-4 with TRBJ2-3; 9 nucleotides align to TRBD2. This CDR3 is built from 20 residues. The junction had 27 bases not matched to a gene; V was cut back by 8 bases and J by 6 bases. The CDR3 is CASRGGARTQRSGRRDTQYF. CDR3 bases: TGTGCCAGCCGAGGGGGAGCTAGAACCCAAAGGAGCGGGAGGCGGGATACGCAGTATTTT.

The table lists this clonotype with many counts. This chain joins TRBV4-3 and TRBJ1-2, with unresolved D. The length of the CDR3 is 13 residues. In germline, CDR1 is LGHNA, CDR2 YSLEER. V lost 0 bases and J lost 5, with 7 bases in between. CDR3 in amino acids: CASSQDRIYGYTF. The DNA for the CDR3 is TGCGCCAGCAGCCAAGATCGTATTTATGGCTACACCTTC.

This clonotype was found many times. The chain carries TRBV29-1 and TRBJ2-1, with a tentative D call TRBD2 (5 bases). Trimming left V 2 bases short and J 8 bases short, with 16 bases between. The CDR3 runs to 14 residues. Germline CDR1 is SQVTM and CDR2 is ANQGSEA. CDR3 DNA sequence: TGCAGCGTTGAACGGGCCCTTCTGAGGGATGAGCAGTTCTTC. This codes for CSVERALLRDEQFF.

This clonotype was found many times. This chain uses TRBV9 with TRBJ2-5; no firm D call. There are 15 residues in the CDR3. In germline, CDR1 is SGDLS, CDR2 YYNGEE. Trimming cost V 1 base and J 5 bases, with 15 bases left between them. The CDR3 DNA reads as TGTGCCAGCAGCGTAACTGGTGGCTTAGGCGAGACCCAGTACTTC. This encodes CASSVTGGLGETQYF.

This clonotype showed up many times. The chain combines TRBV27 with TRBJ2-3, with 7 bases identical to TRBD1. Germline CDR1 and CDR2: MNHEY and SMNVEV (reference sequence). V shed 4 bases, J shed 2 bases, and the junction held 9 bases outside the gene matches. The CDR3 extends over 16 amino acids. The CDR3 DNA is TGTGCCAGCAGTTCTCAATCGGGACAGCTCACAGATACGCAGTATTTT. Amino acid sequence: CASSSQSGQLTDTQYF.

This clonotype was detected many times. This chain connects TRBV5-6 to TRBJ2-1; 7 bases are a match to TRBD2. Germline V gene lookup returns CDR1 SGHDT and CDR2 YYEEEE. V lost 2 bases to trimming and J lost 4 bases; unmatched junction nucleotides: 9. The CDR3 has 16 amino acids. DNA of the CDR3: TGTGCCAGCAGCTTTACAGCGGGGAGGTCATACAATGAGCAGTTCTTC. Its protein product is CASSFTAGRSYNEQFF.

This clonotype has ten or more counts. The chain is built from TRBV5-1 and TRBJ2-7; D remains unclear. Germline values: CDR1 SGHRS, CDR2 YFSETQ. V lost 0 bases, J lost 2 bases, and 9 bases lay in between. This CDR3 has 14 residues. CDR3 protein: CASSLVRAAYEQYF. The CDR3 nucleotides read TGCGCCAGCAGCTTGGTTCGAGCCGCCTACGAGCAGTACTTC.

This clonotype was counted many times. The chain has TRBV7-6 and TRBJ2-1, with 11 bases matching TRBD1. This CDR3 spans 18 amino acids. Germline CDR1 reads SGHVS; CDR2 reads FNYEAQ. After removal of 3 bases from V and 7 bases from J, the junction contained 14 bases not matched to a gene. The CDR3 bases are TGTGCCAGCAGCTTGCTGGGGTCCGGGACAGGGGGTAATAATGAGCAGTTCTTC. Its protein is CASSLLGSGTGGNNEQFF. Variable domain in full (rest from reference TRBV7-6 and TRBJ2-1): GAGVSQSPRYKVTKRGQDVALRCDPISGHVSLYWYRQALGQGPEFLTYFNYEAQQDKSGLPNDRFSAERPEGSISTLTIQRTEQRDSAMYRCASSLLGSGTGGNNEQFFGPGTRLTVL.

This clonotype was seen repeatedly, ten times or more. The chain uses TRBV28 and TRBJ1-1; 11 nucleotides align to TRBD1. The CDR3 runs to 16 residues. CDR1 and CDR2 (germline): MDHEN, SYDVKM. V lost 4 bases, J lost 3 bases, and 7 bases stayed unmatched. The DNA of the CDR3 is TGTGCCAGCAGTTACGGACAGGGGGCCTTTCACACTGAAGCTTTCTTT. Translation gives CASSYGQGAFHTEAFF.

This clonotype was counted many times. V is TRBV12-3 or TRBV12-4 and J is TRBJ2-2; TRBD2 agrees at 7 bases. The CDR3 is 15 residues long. With 2 bases clipped from V and 6 bases from J, the junction kept 6 bases outside the gene matches. CDR3 DNA: TGTGCCAGCAGTTTAACGGGAGGATTGGCCGGGGAGCTGTTTTTT. Its protein product is CASSLTGGLAGELFF.

Points on this clonotype: Just one base apart from a much larger clone, this may be a read error. This rearrangement joins TRBV20-1 to TRBJ2-3; D may be TRBD2 (6 bases). The CDR3 is 13 amino acids. CDR1 and CDR2 (germline): DFQATT, SNEGSKA (reference sequence). CDR3 nucleotides: TGCAGTGCTAGCCGGGGGTTAACAGATACGCAGTCTTTT. It specifies CSASRGLTDTQSF.